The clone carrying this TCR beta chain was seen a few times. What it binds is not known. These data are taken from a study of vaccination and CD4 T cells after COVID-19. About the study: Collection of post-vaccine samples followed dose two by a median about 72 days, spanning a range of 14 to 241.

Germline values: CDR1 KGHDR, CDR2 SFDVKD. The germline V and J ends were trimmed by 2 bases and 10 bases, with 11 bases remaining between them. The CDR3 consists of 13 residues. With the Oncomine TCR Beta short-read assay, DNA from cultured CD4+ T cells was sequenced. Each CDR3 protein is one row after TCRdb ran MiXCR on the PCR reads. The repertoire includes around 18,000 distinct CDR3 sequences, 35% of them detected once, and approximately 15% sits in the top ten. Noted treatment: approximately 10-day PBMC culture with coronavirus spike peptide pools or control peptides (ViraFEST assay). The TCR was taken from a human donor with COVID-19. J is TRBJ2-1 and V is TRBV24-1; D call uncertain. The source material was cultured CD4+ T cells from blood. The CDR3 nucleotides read TGTGCCACCAGTGATTCTCACCTGCAGGAGCAGTTCTTC. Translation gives CATSDSHLQEQFF.